What follows are 30 T cell receptor beta chains derived from one specimen sequenced in a study of blood T cells in healthy people across ages (dated by TCRdb to about 2015). The protocol used for the library was 5' RACE. The listed sequencing device is Illumina HiSeq 2500. A second PCR of roughly 7 to 12 cycles was run with a J-beta primer mix and a sample-barcoded 5' primer. TCRdb handled the public reads itself, with Q25 trimming in fastp and clone calling in MiXCR, and kept productive beta chains. Records with the same CDR3 protein are collapsed into one entry carrying the most frequent genes and DNA. This sample holds 1.5 million to 2 million distinct CDR3 sequences; around 36% were observed only once. In total, the top ten clones hold about 11% of the sample. Sequencing was carried out using blood. The origin of the receptors is a woman aged 25 to 39 in good health.

The V call is TRBV6-1, the J call TRBJ2-7; D unresolved. This CDR3 spans 14 amino acids. Germline V gene data show CDR1 as MNHNS and CDR2 as SASEGT. V was pared by 0 bases and J by 2 bases, with 8 bases between. CDR3 coding DNA: TGTGCCAGCAGTGAAGCTAACGGGCCCTACGAGCAGTACTTC. Translation: CASSEANGPYEQYF.

The chain carries TRBV7-9 and TRBJ1-1; D uncertain. The CDR3 runs to 14 residues. V was cut by 1 base and J by 8 bases, with 14 bases left in between. From germline, CDR1 is SEHNR and CDR2 FQNEAQ (reference sequence). In DNA form, the CDR3 reads TGTGCCAGCAGCTTAGTACGGTCCGGAACCGAAGCTTTCTTT. Its protein product is CASSLVRSGTEAFF.

This clonotype was found many times. The gene calls are TRBV6-2 or TRBV6-3 and TRBJ2-7, with D possibly TRBD2 on 6 matching bases. Germline V gene data show CDR1 as MNHEY and CDR2 as SVGEGT. This CDR3 region has 12 residues. Trimming left V 7 bases short and J 6 bases short, with 13 bases between. CDR3 bases: TGTGCCAGCACCACCGGGGGTGGCGAGCAGTACTTC. Its translation: CASTTGGGEQYF.

With regard to this clonotype: The junction and the germline gene differ at one end; a read error may be behind it. The chain carries TRBV12-5 and TRBJ2-5, with D perhaps TRBD2 (5 bases). CDR3 length: 13 amino acids. Germline V gene sequence: CDR1 LGHNT, CDR2 FRNRAP. The CDR3 region is CASGLAEGEIQYF. The CDR3 nucleotides are TGTGCTAGTGGTTTGGCAGAGGGAGAGATCCAGTACTTC.

The chain employs TRBV20-1 and TRBJ1-5; D is possibly TRBD1 (5 bases). The CDR3 sequence is 12 residues long. Germline V CDR1 and CDR2: DFQATT, SNEGSKA (reference sequence). The CDR3, as DNA: TGCGGGGCCGGAGGTAGCAATCAGCCCCAGCATTTT. As protein: CGAGGSNQPQHF.

The rearrangement uses TRBV5-1 and TRBJ2-4, with TRBD1 matching 8 bases. Gene TRBJ2-7 matches the end of the DNA better, so the J call may be wrong. From germline, CDR1 is SGHRS and CDR2 YFSETQ. This CDR3 spans 14 amino acids. The CDR3, as DNA: TGCGCCAGCAGCCCGGACAGGGAAGGGAGCGAGCAGTACTTC. This translates into CASSPDREGSEQYF.

The V and J genes are TRBV12-5 and TRBJ2-5, with 12 bases aligning to TRBD2. The CDR3 sequence is 16 residues long. The germline gives CDR1 LGHNT, CDR2 FRNRAP. The V and J ends lost 5 bases and 4 bases, in that order; junction bases with no gene match: 8. The CDR3: CASGPGLAGGGETQYF. The CDR3 DNA reads TGTGCTAGTGGTCCCGGCCTAGCGGGGGGGGGAGAGACCCAGTACTTC.

This chain uses TRBV20-1 with TRBJ1-1, with D perhaps matching TRBD1 (5 bases). CDR1 and CDR2 from the germline V gene are DFQATT and SNEGSKA (reference sequence). V was trimmed by 1 base and J by 1 base, leaving 10 bases between them. This CDR3 has 14 amino acids. The CDR3 here is CSARGGVRNTEAFF. The CDR3 bases are TGCAGTGCTAGAGGGGGGGTACGGAACACTGAAGCTTTCTTT.

In the case of this clonotype: A junction end diverges from the germline sequence, so it may reflect a read error. The chain joins TRBV6-5 to TRBJ2-1; 7 nucleotides match TRBD1. In germline, CDR1 is MNHEY, CDR2 SVGAGI. The CDR3 loop spans 20 amino acids. The CDR3 DNA follows: TGTGCCAGCAGTTACGAAGCATTCGACCTGGGGGACAGCTTATACAATGGGCAGTTCTTC. Amino acids: CASSYEAFDLGDSLYNGQFF.

The CDR3 sequence is CASSLDSRASGDQETQYF. The CDR3 bases are TGTGCCAGCAGCTTAGATTCCCGGGCTAGCGGGGACCAAGAGACCCAGTACTTC. This sequence joins TRBV11-2 and TRBJ2-5; the match to TRBD2 covers 9 bases. This CDR3 spans 18 amino acids. Germline V gives CDR1 SGHAT, CDR2 FQNNGV. V lost 0 bases, J lost 0 bases, and 8 bases stayed unmatched. The full variable domain, completed using reference TRBV11-2 and TRBJ2-5, is EAGVAQSPRYKIIEKRQSVAFWCNPISGHATLYWYQQILGQGPKLLIQFQNNGVVDDSQLPKDRFSAERLKGVDSTLKIQPAKLEDSAVYLCASSLDSRASGDQETQYFGPGTRLLVL.

The table lists this clonotype with many counts. This rearrangement joins TRBV29-1 to TRBJ2-4; D is undetermined. The CDR3 extends over 13 amino acids. The germline CDR1 and CDR2 sequences are SQVTM and ANQGSEA. Trimming stripped 3 bases from V and 0 bases from J, with 6 bases between. The CDR3: CSVDPIAKNIQYF. The CDR3 region has the DNA TGCAGCGTTGATCCCATAGCCAAAAACATTCAGTACTTC.

A note on this clonotype: A read error may explain this, as a much larger clone is one base away. The chain uses TRBV15 and TRBJ1-4; D uncertain. The CDR3 length is 13 residues. Germline CDR1 LNHNV, CDR2 YYDKDF (reference sequence). Trimming stripped 5 bases from V and 7 bases from J, with 11 bases between. CDR3 sequence reads: CATSPPSSEKLFF. The DNA of the CDR3 is TGTGCCACCAGCCCCCCCAGTAGTGAAAAACTGTTTTTT.

The J gene is TRBJ1-2, the V gene TRBV27, with 9 positions matching TRBD1. The CDR3 sequence is 14 residues long. The germline CDR1 and CDR2 sequences are MNHEY and SMNVEV (reference sequence). V lost 3 bases and J lost 6; bases outside the gene matches: 5. As DNA, the CDR3 is TGTGCCAGCAGTTTGGGGACAGGGTGGCATGGCTACACCTTC. This encodes CASSLGTGWHGYTF.

The V and J genes are TRBV24-1 and TRBJ2-5, with a possible D match to TRBD1 (5 bases). Trimming took off 5 bases at V and 0 bases at J, with 6 bases between the two ends. CDR3 length: 13 amino acids. The germline V gene encodes CDR1 KGHDR and CDR2 SFDVKD. CDR3 coding DNA: TGTGCCACCAGTGCGACAGACCAAGAGACCCAGTACTTC. Residues: CATSATDQETQYF.

On this clonotype itself: One junction end disagrees with the germline gene, perhaps due to a read error. The V and J genes are TRBV12-3 or TRBV12-4 and TRBJ2-1; 12 bases map to TRBD2. This CDR3 has 18 amino acids. The CDR3: CVSSFSTSGSASYNEQFF. The CDR3 DNA reads TGTGTCAGCAGTTTTTCGACTAGCGGGAGTGCTTCCTACAATGAGCAGTTCTTC.

This clonotype was counted between two and nine times. The CDR3 protein is CASSRPRTGHLGEQYF. The CDR3 DNA follows: TGTGCCAGCAGCAGACCCAGGACAGGGCACCTCGGCGAGCAGTACTTC. This chain connects TRBV7-9 to TRBJ2-7, with TRBD1 matching over 8 bases. The germline V gene encodes CDR1 SEHNR and CDR2 FQNEAQ (reference sequence). After removal of 5 bases from V and 6 bases from J, the junction contained 15 bases not matched to a gene. This CDR3 region has 16 residues.

This clonotype has just a few counts. The chain has TRBV15 and TRBJ2-7; possible D gene TRBD1, 6 bases. Germline CDR1 LNHNV, CDR2 YYDKDF (reference sequence). The ends were cut back, 0 bases at V and 1 base at J, with 16 bases in the middle. This CDR3 has 17 amino acids. This CDR3 is CATSRDGRQAFSYEQYF. CDR3 DNA sequence: TGTGCCACCAGCAGAGACGGCCGACAGGCGTTTTCCTACGAGCAGTACTTC.

This clonotype was seen ten or more times. The chain joins TRBV12-3 or TRBV12-4 to TRBJ1-5; 8 nucleotides match TRBD1. This CDR3 has 14 amino acids. The V segment lost 6 bases and the J segment 0 bases; nucleotides outside the gene matches: 1. The CDR3 here is CASRTGDSNQPQHF. Here the CDR3 DNA reads TGTGCCAGCAGGACAGGGGATAGCAATCAGCCCCAGCATTTT.

The CDR3 DNA reads as TGTGCCAGCAGTTTAAATCTCTTCAGTGCGCGGGACAATGAGCAGTTCTTC. This translates into CASSLNLFSARDNEQFF. The chain uses TRBV12-3 or TRBV12-4 and TRBJ2-1, with a possible D match to TRBD2 (5 bases). Trimming removed 2 bases at V and 5 bases at J, with 19 bases between. This CDR3 spans 17 amino acids.

This clonotype was picked up a small number of times. The chain has TRBV3-1 and TRBJ1-3, with D perhaps TRBD1 (6 bases). V was pared by 0 bases and J by 2 bases, with 8 bases between. The CDR3 has 15 residues. The germline gives CDR1 LGHDT, CDR2 YNNKEL (reference sequence). CDR3 DNA sequence: TGTGCCAGCAGCCAAGAAAACAGGGCTGGAAACACCATATATTTT. It yields the protein CASSQENRAGNTIYF.

This chain links TRBV5-1 with TRBJ2-7; D unresolved. Germline V gene data show CDR1 as SGHRS and CDR2 as YFSETQ. The CDR3 is 14 amino acids. Trimming left V 4 bases short and J 2 bases short, with 13 bases between. The CDR3 region is CASSQGRWAYEQYF. The CDR3 DNA reads as TGCGCCAGCAGCCAAGGACGGTGGGCCTACGAGCAGTACTTC. Supplemented by reference TRBV5-1 and TRBJ2-7, the full variable domain reads KAGVTQTPRYLIKTRGQQVTLSCSPISGHRSVSWYQQTPGQGLQFLFEYFSETQRNKGNFPGRFSGRQFSNSRSEMNVSTLELGDSALYLCASSQGRWAYEQYFGPGTRLTVT.

This clonotype was found many times. V usage is TRBV29-1 and J usage is TRBJ1-2, with no clear D. V gave up 6 bases and J gave up 1 base, with 3 bases separating them. Looked up from germline, CDR1 is SQVTM and CDR2 is ANQGSEA. The CDR3 has 10 amino acids. CDR3: CSVRNYGYTF. CDR3 in DNA: TGCAGCGTCCGTAACTATGGCTACACCTTC.

V gene TRBV11-3 combines with J gene TRBJ2-7; D possibly uses TRBD1 or TRBD2 (6 bases each). This CDR3 is 14 amino acids long. Trimming left V 7 bases short and J 5 bases short, with 18 bases between. Germline-derived CDR1 and CDR2 are SGHNT and YENEEA. CDR3: CASIARGVFHEQYF. CDR3 bases: TGTGCCAGCATCGCAAGGGGGGTCTTCCACGAGCAGTACTTC. Full variable domain (missing parts from reference TRBV11-3 and TRBJ2-7): EAGVVQSPRYKIIEKKQPVAFWCNPISGHNTLYWYLQNLGQGPELLIRYENEEAVDDSQLPKDRFSAERLKGVDSTLKIQPAELGDSAVYLCASIARGVFHEQYFGPGTRLTVT.

This sequence joins TRBV6-5 and TRBJ2-3; D remains unclear. Germline V gene sequence: CDR1 MNHEY, CDR2 SVGAGI. V lost 2 bases and J lost 6, with 18 bases in between. This CDR3 has 16 amino acids. CDR3 residues: CASSYVIASGSDTQYF. The CDR3 bases are TGTGCCAGCAGTTACGTGATAGCTAGTGGTTCGGATACGCAGTATTTT.

This chain connects TRBV4-1 to TRBJ2-1; D is possibly TRBD2 (6 bases). TRBJ2-7 matches the DNA end more closely, so the J call is doubtful. The CDR3 spans 15 residues. Germline V lookup: CDR1 MGHRA, CDR2 YSYEKL. This CDR3 reads CASSQEGGPYNEQYF. The CDR3 bases are TGCGCCAGCAGCCAAGAGGGAGGACCCTACAATGAGCAGTACTTC.

The table lists this clonotype with a few counts. The junction departs from the called germline gene at one end, perhaps through a read error. The chain couples TRBV6-6 to TRBJ2-5; D is unclear. The CDR3 is made up of 12 amino acids. Per germline, CDR1 MNHNY and CDR2 SVGAGI (reference sequence). The CDR3 nucleotides are TGTGCCAACAGTTACCCGCAAGAGACCCAGTACTTC. Translating gives CANSYPQETQYF.

This rearrangement joins TRBV20-1 to TRBJ1-5, with D hard to call. Trimming removed 0 bases from V and 4 bases from J, with 7 bases in between. From germline, CDR1 is DFQATT and CDR2 SNEGSKA (reference sequence). The CDR3 contains 13 residues. CDR3 in DNA: TGCAGTGCTAGAGAGGACCCGAATCAGCCCCAGCATTTT. It codes for CSAREDPNQPQHF.

This sequence joins TRBV28 and TRBJ2-1; D may be TRBD1 (5 bases). This CDR3 contains 14 residues. The germline V gene has CDR1 MDHEN and CDR2 SYDVKM. V lost 6 bases to trimming and J lost 3 bases, with 12 bases between them. The CDR3 is CASSQTDSYNEQFF. CDR3 sequence (DNA): TGTGCCAGCAGCCAGACCGACAGCTACAATGAGCAGTTCTTC.

The chain links TRBV9 to TRBJ2-1, with 11 bases fitting TRBD2. This CDR3 region has 16 residues. Germline CDR1 SGDLS, CDR2 YYNGEE. The V gene end was trimmed by 0 bases and the J gene end by 7 bases; junction bases not matched to a gene: 6. CDR3 in DNA: TGTGCCAGCAGCGTAGGGCTAGCGGGAGGAGTGAATGAGCAGTTCTTC. Residues: CASSVGLAGGVNEQFF.

The chain joins TRBV20-1 to TRBJ2-5, with 10 bases lining up with TRBD2. The J call may not be correct, given that the DNA end is closer to TRBJ2-7. From germline, CDR1 is DFQATT and CDR2 SNEGSKA (reference sequence). The CDR3 contains 13 residues. In DNA, the CDR3 is TGCAGCCCAATAGCGGGAGGCGTATACGAGCAGTACTTC. Encoded protein: CSPIAGGVYEQYF.